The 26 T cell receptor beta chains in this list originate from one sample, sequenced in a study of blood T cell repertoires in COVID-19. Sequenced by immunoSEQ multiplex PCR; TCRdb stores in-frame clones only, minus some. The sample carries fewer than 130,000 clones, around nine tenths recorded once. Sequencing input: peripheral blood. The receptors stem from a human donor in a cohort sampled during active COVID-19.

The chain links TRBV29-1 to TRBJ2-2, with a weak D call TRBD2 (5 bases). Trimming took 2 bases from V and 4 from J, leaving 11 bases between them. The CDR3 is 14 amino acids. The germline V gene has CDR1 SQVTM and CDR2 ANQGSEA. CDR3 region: CSVEKRVGTGELFF. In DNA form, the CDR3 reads TGCAGCGTTGAAAAGAGGGTTGGCACCGGGGAGCTGTTTTTT.

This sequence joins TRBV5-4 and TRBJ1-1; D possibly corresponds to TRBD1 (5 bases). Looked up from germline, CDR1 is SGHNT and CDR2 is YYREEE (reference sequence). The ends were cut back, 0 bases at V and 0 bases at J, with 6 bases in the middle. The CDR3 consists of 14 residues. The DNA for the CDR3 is TGTGCCAGCAGCTTGGAACAGGTGAACACTGAAGCTTTCTTT. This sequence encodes CASSLEQVNTEAFF.

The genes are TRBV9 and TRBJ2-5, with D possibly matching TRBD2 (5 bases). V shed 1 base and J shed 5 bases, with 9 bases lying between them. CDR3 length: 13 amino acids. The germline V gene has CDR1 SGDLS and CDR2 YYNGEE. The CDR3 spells CASSVQAAETQYF. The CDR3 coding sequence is TGTGCCAGCAGCGTACAAGCGGCGGAGACCCAGTACTTC.

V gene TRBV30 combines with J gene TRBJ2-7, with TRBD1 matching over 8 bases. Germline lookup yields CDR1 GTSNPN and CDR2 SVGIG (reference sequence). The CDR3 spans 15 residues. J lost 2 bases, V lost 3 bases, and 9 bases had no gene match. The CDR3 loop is CAWRTIGTGAYEQYF. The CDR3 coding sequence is TGTGCCTGGAGAACGATCGGGACAGGAGCCTACGAGCAGTACTTC.

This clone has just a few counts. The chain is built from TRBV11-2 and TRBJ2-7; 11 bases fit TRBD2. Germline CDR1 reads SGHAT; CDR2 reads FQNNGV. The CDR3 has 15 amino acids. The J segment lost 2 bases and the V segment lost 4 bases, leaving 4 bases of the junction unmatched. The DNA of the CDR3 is TGTGCCAGCAGCTCGGGACTAGCGGAGACCTACGAGCAGTACTTC. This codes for CASSSGLAETYEQYF. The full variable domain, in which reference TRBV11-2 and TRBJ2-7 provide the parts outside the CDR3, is EAGVAQSPRYKIIEKRQSVAFWCNPISGHATLYWYQQILGQGPKLLIQFQNNGVVDDSQLPKDRFSAERLKGVDSTLKIQPAKLEDSAVYLCASSSGLAETYEQYFGPGTRLTVT.

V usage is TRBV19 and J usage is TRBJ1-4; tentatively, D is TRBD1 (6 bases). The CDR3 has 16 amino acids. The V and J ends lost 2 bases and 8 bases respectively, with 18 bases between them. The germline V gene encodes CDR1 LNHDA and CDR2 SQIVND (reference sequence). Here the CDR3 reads CASSITSGGVGEKLFF. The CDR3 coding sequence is TGTGCCAGTAGTATAACCAGCGGGGGCGTCGGGGAAAAACTGTTTTTT.

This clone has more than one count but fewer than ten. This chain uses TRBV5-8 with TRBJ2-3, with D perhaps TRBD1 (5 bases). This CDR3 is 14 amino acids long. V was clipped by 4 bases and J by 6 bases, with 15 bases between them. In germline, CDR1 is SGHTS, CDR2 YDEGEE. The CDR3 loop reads CASSPRMGRDTQYF. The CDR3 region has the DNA TGTGCCAGCAGCCCCCGCATGGGGCGGGATACGCAGTATTTT.

In nucleotides, the CDR3 is TGTGCCAGCAGCGTAGAGAGACAGGGGTTAGGATATGGCTACACCTTC. Its protein is CASSVERQGLGYGYTF. This chain connects TRBV9 to TRBJ1-2, with 8 bases aligning to TRBD1. The length of the CDR3 is 16 residues. In germline, CDR1 is SGDLS, CDR2 YYNGEE. V shed 0 bases and J 5 bases; nucleotides not matched to a gene: 9.

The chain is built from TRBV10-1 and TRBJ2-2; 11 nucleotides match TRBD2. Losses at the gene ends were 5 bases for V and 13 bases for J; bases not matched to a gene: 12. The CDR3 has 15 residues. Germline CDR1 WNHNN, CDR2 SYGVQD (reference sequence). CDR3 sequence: CASSSGTSGPEGLFF. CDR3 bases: TGCGCCAGCAGTTCCGGGACTAGCGGCCCCGAAGGGCTGTTTTTT.

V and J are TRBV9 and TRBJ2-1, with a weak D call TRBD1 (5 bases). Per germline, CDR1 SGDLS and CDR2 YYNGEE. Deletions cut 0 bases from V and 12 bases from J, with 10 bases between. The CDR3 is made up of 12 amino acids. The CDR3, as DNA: TGTGCCAGCAGCGTAGCGACAGATGGGCAGTTCTTC. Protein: CASSVATDGQFF.

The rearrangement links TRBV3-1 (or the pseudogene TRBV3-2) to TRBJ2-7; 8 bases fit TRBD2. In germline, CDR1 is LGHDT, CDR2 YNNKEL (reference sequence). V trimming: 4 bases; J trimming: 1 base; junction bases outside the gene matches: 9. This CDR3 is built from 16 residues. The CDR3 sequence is CASSLPGGGRSYEQYF. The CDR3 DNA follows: TGTGCCAGCAGCCTACCAGGCGGGGGGCGATCCTACGAGCAGTACTTC.

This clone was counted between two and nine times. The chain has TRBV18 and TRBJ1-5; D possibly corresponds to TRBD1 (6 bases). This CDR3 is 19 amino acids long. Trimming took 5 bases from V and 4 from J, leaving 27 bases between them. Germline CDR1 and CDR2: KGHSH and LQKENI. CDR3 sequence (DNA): TGTGCCAGCTCAACTAAGGCAGGAGCGGGACACCCGACAAATCAGCCCCAGCATTTT. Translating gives CASSTKAGAGHPTNQPQHF.

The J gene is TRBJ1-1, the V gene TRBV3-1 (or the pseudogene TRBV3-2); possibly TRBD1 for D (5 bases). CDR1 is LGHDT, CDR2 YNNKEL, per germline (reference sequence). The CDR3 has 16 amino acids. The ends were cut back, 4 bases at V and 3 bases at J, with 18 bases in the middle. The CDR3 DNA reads TGTGCCAGCAGCCCCGCCCTTACAGGACGGTACACTGAAGCTTTCTTT. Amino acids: CASSPALTGRYTEAFF.

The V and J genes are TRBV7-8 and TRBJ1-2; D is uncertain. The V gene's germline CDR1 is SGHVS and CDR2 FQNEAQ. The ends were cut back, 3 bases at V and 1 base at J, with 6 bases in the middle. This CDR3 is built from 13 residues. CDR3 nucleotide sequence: TGTGCCAGCAGCTTGGAGATTAACTATGGCTACACCTTC. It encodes CASSLEINYGYTF.

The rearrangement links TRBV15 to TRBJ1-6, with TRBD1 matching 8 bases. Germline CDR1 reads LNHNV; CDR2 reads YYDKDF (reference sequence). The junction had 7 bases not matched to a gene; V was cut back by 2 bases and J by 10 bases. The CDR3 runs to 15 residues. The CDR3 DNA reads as TGTGCCACCAGCAGACCTGGACAGGGAGTGTCACCCCTCCACTTT. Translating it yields CATSRPGQGVSPLHF.

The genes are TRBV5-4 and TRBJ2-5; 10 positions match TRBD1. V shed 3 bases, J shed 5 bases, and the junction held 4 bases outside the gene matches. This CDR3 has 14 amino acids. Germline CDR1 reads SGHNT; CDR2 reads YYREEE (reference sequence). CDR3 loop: CASSSRDRGETQYF. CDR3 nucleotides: TGTGCCAGCAGCTCCCGGGACAGGGGTGAGACCCAGTACTTC.

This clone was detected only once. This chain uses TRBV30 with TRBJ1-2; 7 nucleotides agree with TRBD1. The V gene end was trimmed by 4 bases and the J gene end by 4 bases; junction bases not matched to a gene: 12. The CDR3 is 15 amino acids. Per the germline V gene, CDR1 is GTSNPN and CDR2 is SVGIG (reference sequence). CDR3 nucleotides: TGTGCCTGGACACACGGAGGGGGCAGGGGCTATGGCTACACCTTC. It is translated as CAWTHGGGRGYGYTF.

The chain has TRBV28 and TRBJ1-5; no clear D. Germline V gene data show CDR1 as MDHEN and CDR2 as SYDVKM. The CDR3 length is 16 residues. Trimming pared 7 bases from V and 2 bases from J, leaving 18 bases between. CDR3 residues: CASTSGGIVRNQPQHF. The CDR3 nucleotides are TGTGCCAGCACCTCGGGAGGGATCGTGCGCAATCAGCCCCAGCATTTT. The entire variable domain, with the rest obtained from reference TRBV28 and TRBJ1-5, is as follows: DVKVTQSSRYLVKRTGEKVFLECVQDMDHENMFWYRQDPGLGLRLIYFSYDVKMKEKGDIPEGYSVSREKKERFSLILESASTNQTSMYLCASTSGGIVRNQPQHFGDGTRLSIL.

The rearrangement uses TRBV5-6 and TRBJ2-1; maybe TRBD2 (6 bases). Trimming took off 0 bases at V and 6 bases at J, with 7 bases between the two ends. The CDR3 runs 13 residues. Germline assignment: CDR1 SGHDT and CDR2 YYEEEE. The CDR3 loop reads CASSLGSGNEQFF. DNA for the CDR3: TGTGCCAGCAGCTTGGGTAGCGGCAATGAGCAGTTCTTC. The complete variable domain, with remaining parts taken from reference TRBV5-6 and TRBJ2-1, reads DAGVTQSPTHLIKTRGQQVTLRCSPKSGHDTVSWYQQALGQGPQFIFQYYEEEERQRGNFPDRFSGHQFPNYSSELNVNALLLGDSALYLCASSLGSGNEQFFGPGTRLTVL.

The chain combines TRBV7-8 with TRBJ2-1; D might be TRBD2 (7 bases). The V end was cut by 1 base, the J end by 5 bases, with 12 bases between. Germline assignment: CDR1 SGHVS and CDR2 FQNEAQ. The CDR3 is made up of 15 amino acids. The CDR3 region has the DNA TGTGCCAGCAGCTTAGTCGGGGGGCCCGACAATGAGCAGTTCTTC. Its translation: CASSLVGGPDNEQFF.

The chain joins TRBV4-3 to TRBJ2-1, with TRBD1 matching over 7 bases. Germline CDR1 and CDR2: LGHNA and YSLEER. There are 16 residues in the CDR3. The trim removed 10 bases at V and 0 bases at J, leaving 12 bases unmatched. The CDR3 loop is CATKAGTASSYNEQFF. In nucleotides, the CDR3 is TGCGCCACCAAAGCCGGGACAGCCAGCTCCTACAATGAGCAGTTCTTC.

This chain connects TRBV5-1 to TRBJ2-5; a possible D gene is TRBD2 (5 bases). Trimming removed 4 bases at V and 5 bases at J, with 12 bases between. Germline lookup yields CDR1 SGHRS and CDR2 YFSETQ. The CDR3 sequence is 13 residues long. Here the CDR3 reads CASSPGYHETQYF. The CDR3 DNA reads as TGCGCCAGCAGCCCGGGGTATCATGAGACCCAGTACTTC.

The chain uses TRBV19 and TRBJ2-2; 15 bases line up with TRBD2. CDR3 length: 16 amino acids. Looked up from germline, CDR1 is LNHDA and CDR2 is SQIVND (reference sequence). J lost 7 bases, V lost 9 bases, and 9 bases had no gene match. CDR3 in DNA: TGTGCCAGCCGGACTAGCGGGAGGGCCCCGGGCGGGGAGCTGTTTTTT. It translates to CASRTSGRAPGGELFF.

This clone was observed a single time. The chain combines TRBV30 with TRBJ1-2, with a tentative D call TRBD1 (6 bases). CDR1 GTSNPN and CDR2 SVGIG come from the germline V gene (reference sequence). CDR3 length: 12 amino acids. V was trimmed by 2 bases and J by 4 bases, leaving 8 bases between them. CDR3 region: CAWSRTVYGYTF. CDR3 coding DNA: TGTGCCTGGAGTCGGACAGTCTATGGCTACACCTTC.

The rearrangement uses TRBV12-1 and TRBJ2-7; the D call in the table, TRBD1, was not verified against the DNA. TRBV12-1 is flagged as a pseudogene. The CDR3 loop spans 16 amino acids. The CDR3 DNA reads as TGTGCCAGCAGCTTTGAAGGCGGGACAGGGGGCCGAGAGCAGTACTTC. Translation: CASSFEGGTGGREQYF.

The CDR3 here is CAIRKTGGGEYEQYF. DNA of the CDR3: TGTGCCATCAGAAAAACCGGTGGGGGGGAGTACGAGCAGTACTTC. The J gene is TRBJ2-7, the V gene TRBV10-3; TRBD2 matches 7 bases. The CDR3 is 15 amino acids. CDR1 ENHRY and CDR2 SYGVKD come from the germline V gene. Trimming took 6 bases from V and 4 from J; bases not matched to a gene: 12.